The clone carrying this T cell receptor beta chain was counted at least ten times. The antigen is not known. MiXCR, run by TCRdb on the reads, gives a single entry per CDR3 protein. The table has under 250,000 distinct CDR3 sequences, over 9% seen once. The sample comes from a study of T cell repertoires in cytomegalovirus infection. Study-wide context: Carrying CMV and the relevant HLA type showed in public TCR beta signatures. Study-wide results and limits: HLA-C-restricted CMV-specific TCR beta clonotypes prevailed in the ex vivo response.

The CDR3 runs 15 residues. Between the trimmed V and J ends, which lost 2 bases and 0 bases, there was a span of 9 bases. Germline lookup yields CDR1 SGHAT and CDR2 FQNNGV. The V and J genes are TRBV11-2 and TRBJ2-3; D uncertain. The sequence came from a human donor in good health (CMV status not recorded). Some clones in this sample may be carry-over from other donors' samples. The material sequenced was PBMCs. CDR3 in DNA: TGTGCCAGCAGCTTATCCCAGACTAGCACAGATACGCAGTATTTT. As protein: CASSLSQTSTDTQYF.